The clone carrying this TCR beta chain was seen repeatedly, ten times or more. Its target is not known. Trimming left V 1 base short and J 4 bases short, with 8 bases between. The CDR3 has 13 amino acids. Germline CDR1 and CDR2: LNHNV and YYDKDF (reference sequence). The sample belongs to a study of T cells after yellow fever vaccination. Study observations and caveats: Few clonotypes appeared in both CD4 and CD8 compartments. The study noted that FACS-sorted repertoires could contain abundant clonotypes contaminating from the bulk population.

Synthesis of TCR cDNA relied on 5'RACE template switching, which attached a universal primer site and UMIs. TCRdb independently ran MiXCR on the 5' RACE reads; one entry per CDR3 protein. This sample has 150,000 to 200,000 distinct CDR3 sequences, with roughly 9.6% found just once. The sequenced sample was CD8+ T cells sorted from PBMCs, obtained 15 days after the yellow fever booster vaccination. This chain joins TRBV15 and TRBJ2-7; tentative D call: TRBD1 (5 bases). This sequence originates from a man between 18 and 29 years old who received the YFV17D yellow fever vaccine. CDR3 coding DNA: TGTGCCACCAGCAGAGCCCCAGGGTACGAGCAGTACGTC. Its protein product is CATSRAPGYEQYV.